This TCR beta chain was recovered during a study of PD-L1 blockade in urothelial cancer. At the level of the study: Per blood sample, T cells had a median of 141,255.

Looked up from germline, CDR1 is PRHDT and CDR2 is FYEKMQ (reference sequence). The CDR3 loop spans 14 amino acids. Trimming cost V 4 bases and J 5 bases; bases outside gene matches: 8. Templates that were synthetic TCR analogs were spiked into each PCR. The repertoire was sequenced with immunoSEQ multiplex PCR; TCRdb's copy has only in-frame clones and lacks some. This sample has under 40,000 clones, with more than 80% found just once. The diagnosis in patients was locally advanced or metastatic urothelial carcinoma. Between 1 and 8 samples, pretreatment and on-treatment, were given by each patient. This clone was seen only once.

The specimen was PBMCs, collected around atezolizumab (anti-PD-L1) treatment. The TCR originated in a man in his 70s with urothelial cancer. The V call is TRBV13, the J call TRBJ2-7, with 7 bases matching TRBD1. CDR3 coding DNA: TGTGCCAGCAGCTCCCGACAGGGATCGGACGAGCAGTACTTC. Residues: CASSSRQGSDEQYF.